In this sample, the clone carrying this TCR beta chain turned up a few times. The target antigen is unknown. The data originate from a study of spatial heterogeneity in lung cancer. For the study at large: When follow-up PBMC samples existed, they were sequenced (at a median of roughly two years after resection). Sequences of the beta chain were consistently detected in greater numbers than alpha-chain sequences. Study-level findings and limits: At tumor resection, ubiquitous expanded TCRs were detected in blood more often than later.

This sample's time point: blood at routine non-recurrence follow-up after resection. Sequencing of whole RNA from tumor, nontumor lung or frozen PBMC involved no sorting. CDR1 LGHNA and CDR2 YSLEER come from the germline V gene. V lost 0 bases, J lost 5 bases, and 16 bases lay in between. This CDR3 region has 16 residues. Each CDR3 protein gets one entry after TCRdb re-called the 5' RACE reads with MiXCR. This table holds some 30,000 distinct CDR3 sequences, over 5% found once. This TCR derives from a female donor with early-stage non-small cell lung cancer. The sequencing here drew on PBMCs, taken at follow-up. V gene TRBV4-3 combines with J gene TRBJ2-5, with no clear D. CDR3 loop: CASSQEGGRGKETQYF. The CDR3 DNA reads as TGCGCCAGCAGCCAAGAAGGTGGCCGAGGCAAGGAGACCCAGTACTTC.